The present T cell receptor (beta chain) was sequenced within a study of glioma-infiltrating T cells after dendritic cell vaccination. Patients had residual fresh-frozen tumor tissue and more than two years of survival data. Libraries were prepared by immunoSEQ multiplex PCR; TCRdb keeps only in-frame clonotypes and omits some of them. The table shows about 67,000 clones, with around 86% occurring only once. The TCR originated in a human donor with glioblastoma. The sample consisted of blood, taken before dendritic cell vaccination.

The CDR3 sequence is CASSPQGLGDQPQHF. The CDR3 region has the DNA TGTGCCAGCAGCCCCCAGGGGCTGGGTGATCAGCCCCAGCATTTT. The chain links TRBV7-9 to TRBJ1-5, with a weak D call TRBD1 (6 bases). The V end lost 5 bases, the J end lost 5 bases, and 16 bases lay between the germline ends. From germline, CDR1 is SEHNR and CDR2 FQNEAQ (reference sequence). The CDR3 has 15 amino acids.